This paragraph covers one T cell receptor beta chain sequence. As yet, its antigen is unknown. The lymph nodes were axillary draining lymph nodes from breast cancer patients. TCRdb redid the calling of the multiplex PCR reads with MiXCR, one entry per CDR3 protein. There are 83,000 or so distinct CDR3 sequences in the sample; roughly a fifth occur only once, and 2% to 3% lies in the top ten. This specimen belongs to a study of breast tumors, draining lymph nodes, adjacent tissues. Study-level findings and limits: That most tumor T cells come from lymph nodes remained unproven. Most tumor T cells seemingly derive from lymph node, then expand in tumor. Tumor TCR diversity was below lymph nodes but above nontumor tissue.

The V segment lost 10 bases and the J segment 3 bases; nucleotides outside the gene matches: 9. There are 15 residues in the CDR3. Germline-derived CDR1 and CDR2 are LNHDA and SQIVND (reference sequence). This receptor was identified in a female donor with breast cancer. Some clones in this sample may be carry-over from other donors' samples. Sequenced sample: axillary lymph node tissue. This rearrangement joins TRBV19 to TRBJ2-1; 10 bases are shared with TRBD1. For the CDR3, the DNA is TGTGCCACCACGCCCGGGACAGGGGTCTACAATGAGCAGTTCTTC. Its translation is CATTPGTGVYNEQFF.